These 8 T cell receptor beta chains were all obtained from the same sample, sequenced in a study of CXCR3-negative and CXCR3-positive naive CD8 T cells. Study-wide findings and caveats: Hydrophobicity was higher for TRB CDR3s found in CXCR3-positive naive cells than in CXCR3-negative naive cells.

UMI-labeled 5' RACE yielded the TRB cDNA libraries. Reprocessing the 5' RACE reads, TCRdb reports a single entry for every CDR3 protein and omits DNA. The data show tens of thousands of distinct CDR3 sequences, and the top ten clones hold around 4.9%. Their cognate antigens are unknown. Sample: naive CXCR3+ CD8+ T cells from blood. Subset denoted: CD45RO-CCR7+CD27+CD95- naive CD8+ T cells expressing CXCR3 (TNR3+). All receptors come from a human donor in good health. Some clones in this sample may be carry-over from other donors' samples.

V usage is TRBV29-1 and J usage is TRBJ2-3; TCRdb reports TRBD2, a call that lacks DNA to check it against. Per germline, CDR1 SQVTM and CDR2 ANQGSEA. The CDR3 extends over 15 amino acids. The CDR3 sequence is CSVIPSGEGTDTQYF.

The chain combines TRBV7-9 with TRBJ2-1; the TCRdb call, TRBD1, lacks DNA for checking. The CDR3 has 14 amino acids. Germline CDR1 SEHNR, CDR2 FQNEAQ (reference sequence). This CDR3 reads CASSHSRTVNEQFF.

The chain combines TRBV6-2 or TRBV6-3 with TRBJ2-5. Germline V gene sequence: CDR1 MNHEY, CDR2 SVGEGT. The CDR3 extends over 15 amino acids. The CDR3 sequence: CASSYTLLYQETQYF.

This chain connects TRBV7-6 to TRBJ1-3; checking the TCRdb D call of TRBD1 is not possible without DNA. The CDR3 runs 16 residues. Germline V CDR1 and CDR2: SGHVS, FNYEAQ. CDR3 protein: CASSSRQGPSGNTIYF.

V is TRBV7-8 and J is TRBJ2-7. CDR1 SGHVS and CDR2 FQNEAQ come from the germline V gene. This CDR3 comprises 16 residues. The chain's CDR3 is CASSLFVARSSYEQYF.

The chain links TRBV11-2 to TRBJ2-7; without DNA, the TCRdb call of TRBD1 cannot be checked. CDR1 is SGHAT, CDR2 FQNNGV, per germline. The CDR3 contains 15 residues. The CDR3 reads CASSFAPGASYEQYF.

The chain employs TRBV15 and TRBJ2-4. The CDR3 length is 16 residues. Germline V lookup: CDR1 LNHNV, CDR2 YYDKDF (reference sequence). This chain's CDR3 is CATSREGEVAKNIQYF.

The rearrangement joins TRBV19 to TRBJ2-4; TCRdb's D call, TRBD2, is unchecked because there is no DNA. This CDR3 has 15 residues. Germline values: CDR1 LNHDA, CDR2 SQIVND (reference sequence). CDR3 residues: CASSIPWTSGNIQYF.